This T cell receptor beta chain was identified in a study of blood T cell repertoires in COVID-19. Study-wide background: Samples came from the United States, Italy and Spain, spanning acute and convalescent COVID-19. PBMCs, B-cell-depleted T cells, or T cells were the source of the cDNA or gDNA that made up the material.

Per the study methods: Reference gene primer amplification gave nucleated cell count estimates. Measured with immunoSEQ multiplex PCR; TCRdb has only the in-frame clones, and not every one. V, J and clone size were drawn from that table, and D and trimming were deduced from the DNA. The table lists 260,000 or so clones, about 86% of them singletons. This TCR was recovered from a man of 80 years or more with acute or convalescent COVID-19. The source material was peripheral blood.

For the CDR3, the DNA is TGTGCCAGCAGGGAACAGGGGGCGCGTGGCAATCAGCCCCAGCATTTT. Its translation: CASREQGARGNQPQHF. The V gene is TRBV2, the J gene TRBJ1-5; 9 nucleotides align to TRBD1. CDR1 is SNHLY, CDR2 FYNNEI, per germline. Unmatched junction bases numbered 8, after V lost 6 bases and J lost 2 bases. CDR3 size: 16 residues.